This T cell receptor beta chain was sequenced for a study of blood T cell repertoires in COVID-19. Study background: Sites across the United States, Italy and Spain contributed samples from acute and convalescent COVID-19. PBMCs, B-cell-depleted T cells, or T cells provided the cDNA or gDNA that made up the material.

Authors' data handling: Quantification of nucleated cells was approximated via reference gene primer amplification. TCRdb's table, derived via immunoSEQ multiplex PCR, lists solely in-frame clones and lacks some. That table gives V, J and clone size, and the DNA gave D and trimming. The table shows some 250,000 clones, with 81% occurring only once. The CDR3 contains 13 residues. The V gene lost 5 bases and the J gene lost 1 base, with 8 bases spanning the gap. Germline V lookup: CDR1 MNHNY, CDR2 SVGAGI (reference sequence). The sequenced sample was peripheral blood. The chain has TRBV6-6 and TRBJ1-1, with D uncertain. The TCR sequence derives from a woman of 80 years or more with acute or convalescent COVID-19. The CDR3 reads CASSATANTEAFF. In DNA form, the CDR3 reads TGTGCCAGCAGTGCAACAGCGAACACTGAAGCTTTCTTT.